The present entry profiles one T cell receptor beta chain with its context. Its antigen remains unidentified. Time point in this sample: pre-sensitization, week 0. Treatment described: therapeutic diphenylcyclopropenone sensitization with weekly scalp DPC. The V gene's germline CDR1 is SEHNR and CDR2 FQNEAQ (reference sequence). This CDR3 comprises 15 residues. V lost 5 bases to trimming and J lost 0 bases, with 12 bases between them. During construction of the library, unique molecular identifiers were attached to individual cDNA molecules for quantitative, reproducible TCR counting. Per the original data handling: A per-sample median of 95,638 TCRs was observed, with a range of about 23,224 to 750,000. TCRdb called the RACE reads again in MiXCR, with one record for every CDR3 protein. These V and J calls rely on TCRdb rather than the paper's analysis. The repertoire consists of about 77,000 distinct CDR3 sequences, with around 15% occurring once and the leading ten covering roughly 4.5%.

The sample originates from a study of human T cells and chemical hapten exposure. General study results and limits: Donor immune responses may differ from healthy people's, since all donors had alopecia. The number of TCRs over 1 in 1000 frequency stayed unchanged after DPC.

V gene TRBV7-9 combines with J gene TRBJ2-3; D is perhaps TRBD2 (6 bases). This TCR was recovered from a woman aged 45-59 years with alopecia areata. Some clones in this sample may be carry-over from other donors' samples. The sample in question was whole blood, obtained in connection with sensitization to the hapten diphenylcyclopropenone (DPC). CDR3 bases: TGTGCCAGCAGCAAACCGGGACTCAGCACAGATACGCAGTATTTT. Translation gives CASSKPGLSTDTQYF.